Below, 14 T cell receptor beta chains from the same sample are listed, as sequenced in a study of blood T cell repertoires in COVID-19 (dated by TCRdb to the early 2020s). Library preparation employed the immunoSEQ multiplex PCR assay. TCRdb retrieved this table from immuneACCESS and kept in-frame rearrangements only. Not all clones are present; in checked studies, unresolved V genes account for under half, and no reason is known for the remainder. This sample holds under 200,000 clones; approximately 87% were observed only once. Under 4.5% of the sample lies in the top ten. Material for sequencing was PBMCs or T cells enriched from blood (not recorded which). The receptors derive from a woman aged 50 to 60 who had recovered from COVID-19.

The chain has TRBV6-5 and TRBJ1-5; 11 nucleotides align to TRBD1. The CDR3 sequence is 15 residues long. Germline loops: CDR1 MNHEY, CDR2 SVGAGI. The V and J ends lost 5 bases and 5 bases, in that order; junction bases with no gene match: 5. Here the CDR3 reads CASSRGQGVHQPQHF. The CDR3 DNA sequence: TGTGCCAGCAGTCGGGGACAGGGGGTACATCAGCCCCAGCATTTT.

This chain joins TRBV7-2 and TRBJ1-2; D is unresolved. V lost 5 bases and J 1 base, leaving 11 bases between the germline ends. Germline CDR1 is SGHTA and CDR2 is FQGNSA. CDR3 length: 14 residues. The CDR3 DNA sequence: TGTGCCAGCAGCCCCGGGAGGAATAACTATGGCTACACCTTC. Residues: CASSPGRNNYGYTF.

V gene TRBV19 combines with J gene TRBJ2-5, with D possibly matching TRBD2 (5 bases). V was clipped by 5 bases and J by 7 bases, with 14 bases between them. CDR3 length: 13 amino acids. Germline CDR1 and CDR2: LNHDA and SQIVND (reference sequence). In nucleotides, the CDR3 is TGTGCCAGTAGTGCGGACGGCGGAGGGACCCAGTACTTC. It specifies CASSADGGGTQYF. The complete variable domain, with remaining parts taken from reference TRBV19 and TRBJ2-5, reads DGGITQSPKYLFRKEGQNVTLSCEQNLNHDAMYWYRQDPGQGLRLIYYSQIVNDFQKGDIAEGYSVSREKKESFPLTVTSAQKNPTAFYLCASSADGGGTQYFGPGTRLLVL.

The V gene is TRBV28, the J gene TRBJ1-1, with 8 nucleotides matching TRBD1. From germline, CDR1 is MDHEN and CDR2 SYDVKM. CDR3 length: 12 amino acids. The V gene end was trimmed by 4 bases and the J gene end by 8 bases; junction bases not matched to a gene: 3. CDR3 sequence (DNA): TGTGCCAGCAGTTGGGGACAGGTCGAAGCTTTCTTT. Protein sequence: CASSWGQVEAFF.

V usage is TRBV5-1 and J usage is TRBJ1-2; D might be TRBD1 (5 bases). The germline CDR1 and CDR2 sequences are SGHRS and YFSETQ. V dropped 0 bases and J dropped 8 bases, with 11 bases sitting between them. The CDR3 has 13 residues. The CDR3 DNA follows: TGCGCCAGCAGCTTGGTCCAGGGTTGGGGCTACACCTTC. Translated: CASSLVQGWGYTF.

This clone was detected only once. For the CDR3, the DNA is TGTGCCAGCAGCTTAGGGACAGGGATGGCCGATACGCAGTATTTT. Its protein is CASSLGTGMADTQYF. The gene calls are TRBV7-9 and TRBJ2-3, with TRBD1 identical over 8 bases. J lost 6 bases, V lost 1 base, and 6 bases had no gene match. Germline CDR1 is SEHNR and CDR2 is FQNEAQ (reference sequence). This CDR3 region has 15 residues. Complete variable domain (other parts from reference TRBV7-9 and TRBJ2-3): DTGVSQNPRHKITKRGQNVTFRCDPISEHNRLYWYRQTLGQGPEFLTYFQNEAQLEKSRLLSDRFSAERPKGSFSTLEIQRTEQGDSAMYLCASSLGTGMADTQYFGPGTRLTVL.

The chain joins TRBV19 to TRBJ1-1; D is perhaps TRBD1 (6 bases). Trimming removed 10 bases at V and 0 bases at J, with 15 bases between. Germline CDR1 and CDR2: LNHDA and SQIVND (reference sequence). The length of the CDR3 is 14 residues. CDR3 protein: CATLPGTMNTEAFF. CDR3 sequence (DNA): TGTGCCACCCTACCCGGGACAATGAACACTGAAGCTTTCTTT. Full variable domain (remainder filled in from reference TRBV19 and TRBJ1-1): DGGITQSPKYLFRKEGQNVTLSCEQNLNHDAMYWYRQDPGQGLRLIYYSQIVNDFQKGDIAEGYSVSREKKESFPLTVTSAQKNPTAFYLCATLPGTMNTEAFFGQGTRLTVV.

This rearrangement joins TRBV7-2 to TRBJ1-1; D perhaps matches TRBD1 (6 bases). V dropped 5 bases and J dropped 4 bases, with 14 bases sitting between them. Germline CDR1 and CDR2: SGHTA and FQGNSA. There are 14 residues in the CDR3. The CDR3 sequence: CASSARGSSTEAFF. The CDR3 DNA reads TGTGCCAGCAGCGCCAGGGGATCGTCCACTGAAGCTTTCTTT. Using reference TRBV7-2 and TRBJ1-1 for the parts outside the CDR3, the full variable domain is GAGVSQSPSNKVTEKGKDVELRCDPISGHTALYWYRQSLGQGLEFLIYFQGNSAPDKSGLPSDRFSAERTGGSVSTLTIQRTQQEDSAVYLCASSARGSSTEAFFGQGTRLTVV.

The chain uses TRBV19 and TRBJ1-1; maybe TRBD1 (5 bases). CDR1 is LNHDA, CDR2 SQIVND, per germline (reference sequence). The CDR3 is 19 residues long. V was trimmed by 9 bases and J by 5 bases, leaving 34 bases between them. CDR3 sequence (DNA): TGTGCCAGAACAGAAAACCCTCACAGGACGCCCTCACGACGGACTGAAGCTTTCTTT. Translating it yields CARTENPHRTPSRRTEAFF.

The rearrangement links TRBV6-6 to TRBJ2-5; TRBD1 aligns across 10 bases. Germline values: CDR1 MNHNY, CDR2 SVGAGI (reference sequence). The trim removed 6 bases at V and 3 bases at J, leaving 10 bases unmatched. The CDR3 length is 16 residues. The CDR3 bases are TGTGCCAGCAGGCCTTACCCGGGACAGGGGAAAGAGACCCAGTACTTC. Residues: CASRPYPGQGKETQYF.

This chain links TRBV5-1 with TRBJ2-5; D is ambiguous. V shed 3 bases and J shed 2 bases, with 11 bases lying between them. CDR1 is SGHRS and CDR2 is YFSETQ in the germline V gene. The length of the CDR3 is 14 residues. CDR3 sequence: CASSWPQKQETQYF. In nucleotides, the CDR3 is TGCGCCAGCAGCTGGCCACAGAAACAAGAGACCCAGTACTTC.

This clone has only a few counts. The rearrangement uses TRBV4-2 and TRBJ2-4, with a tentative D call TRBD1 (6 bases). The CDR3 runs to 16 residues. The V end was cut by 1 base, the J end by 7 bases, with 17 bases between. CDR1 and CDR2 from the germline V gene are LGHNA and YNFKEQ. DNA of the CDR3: TGTGCCAGCAGCCAAGGGGACACCTCCCGCGGGAACATTCAGTACTTC. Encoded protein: CASSQGDTSRGNIQYF.

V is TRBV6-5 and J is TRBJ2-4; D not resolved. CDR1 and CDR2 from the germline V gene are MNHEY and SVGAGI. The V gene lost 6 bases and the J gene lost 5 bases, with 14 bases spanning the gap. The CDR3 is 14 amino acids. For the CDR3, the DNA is TGTGCCAGCAGCGGCGGCACCCCGGAAAACATTCAGTACTTC. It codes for CASSGGTPENIQYF.

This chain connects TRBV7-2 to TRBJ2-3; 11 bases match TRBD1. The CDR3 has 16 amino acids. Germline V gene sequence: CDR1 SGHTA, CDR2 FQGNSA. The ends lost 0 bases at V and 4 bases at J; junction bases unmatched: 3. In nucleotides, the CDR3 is TGTGCCAGCAGCTTAGCGCGGACAGGGGGCGCAGATACGCAGTATTTT. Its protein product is CASSLARTGGADTQYF.